These 27 T cell receptor beta chains share one sample of origin, sequenced in a study of cytomegalovirus exposure and HLA in healthy donors. Profiled with immunoSEQ multiplex PCR; TCRdb holds only in-frame clones, not every one. This table holds some 180,000 clones, about nine tenths found once. Sequenced: PBMCs. Receptors originate from a man younger than 45 in good health and CMV-seropositive.

V gene TRBV4-1 combines with J gene TRBJ2-2; D is ambiguous. Germline values: CDR1 MGHRA, CDR2 YSYEKL. The CDR3 is 14 amino acids. Trimming left V 4 bases short and J 8 bases short, with 14 bases between. Here the CDR3 reads CASSLGQRTGELFF. The CDR3 DNA is TGCGCCAGCAGCCTGGGCCAGCGAACGGGGGAGCTGTTTTTT.

V usage is TRBV4-1 and J usage is TRBJ2-3, with 13 bases identical to TRBD2. This CDR3 has 16 amino acids. The J segment lost 3 bases and the V segment lost 4 bases, leaving 4 bases of the junction unmatched. Germline V gene sequence: CDR1 MGHRA, CDR2 YSYEKL. CDR3 sequence: CASSLTSGRATDTQYF. CDR3 DNA sequence: TGCGCCAGCAGCCTCACTAGCGGGAGGGCGACAGATACGCAGTATTTT.

This clone came up once. The chain employs TRBV9 and TRBJ2-6; TRBD1 matches at 8 bases. Losses at the gene ends were 5 bases for V and 2 bases for J; bases not matched to a gene: 6. The CDR3 runs 16 residues. CDR1 SGDLS and CDR2 YYNGEE come from the germline V gene. The CDR3 coding sequence is TGTGCCAGCAGAAGCGGACAGGGTGCTGGGGCCAACGTCCTGACTTTC. Its protein is CASRSGQGAGANVLTF.

This chain joins TRBV25-1 and TRBJ1-4; 8 bases fit TRBD1. The CDR3 contains 17 residues. Germline-derived CDR1 and CDR2 are MGHDK and SYGVNS. V shed 1 base, J shed 7 bases, and the junction held 11 bases outside the gene matches. The CDR3 DNA follows: TGTGCCAGCAGTGAATCCTTCGTGGTACAGGGGGGTGAAAAACTGTTTTTT. It yields the protein CASSESFVVQGGEKLFF.

The V call is TRBV6-5, the J call TRBJ1-2, with unresolved D. The CDR3 has 16 residues. Germline-derived CDR1 and CDR2 are MNHEY and SVGAGI. V gave up 2 bases and J gave up 4 bases, with 17 bases separating them. CDR3: CASSYGGTTDIYGYTF. CDR3 nucleotides: TGTGCCAGCAGTTACGGCGGCACCACAGACATCTATGGCTACACCTTC.

This clone appeared a single time. The chain combines TRBV7-6 with TRBJ2-3, with D possibly TRBD1 on 5 matching bases. This CDR3 spans 13 amino acids. CDR1 is SGHVS and CDR2 is FNYEAQ in the germline V gene. V gave up 2 bases and J gave up 9 bases, with 12 bases separating them. Here the CDR3 DNA reads TGTGCCAGCAGCTTACCACAGGCGAGGACGCAGTATTTT. Encoded protein: CASSLPQARTQYF. Variable domain in full (rest from reference TRBV7-6 and TRBJ2-3): GAGVSQSPRYKVTKRGQDVALRCDPISGHVSLYWYRQALGQGPEFLTYFNYEAQQDKSGLPNDRFSAERPEGSISTLTIQRTEQRDSAMYRCASSLPQARTQYFGPGTRLTVL.

The V and J genes are TRBV5-4 and TRBJ1-6, with D unclear. Germline V gene data show CDR1 as SGHNT and CDR2 as YYREEE (reference sequence). V gave up 4 bases and J gave up 10 bases, with 9 bases separating them. The CDR3 covers 12 residues. The CDR3 DNA reads TGTGCCAGCAGCGAATCATCCTCACCCCTCCACTTT. It encodes CASSESSSPLHF.

CDR3 nucleotide sequence: TGTGCCAGCAGCGTAGCTGGGGATCCGGCCTACGAGCAGTACTTC. The encoded protein is CASSVAGDPAYEQYF. The J gene is TRBJ2-7, the V gene TRBV9; D is undetermined. Germline V CDR1 and CDR2: SGDLS, YYNGEE. The CDR3 spans 15 residues. V lost 0 bases and J 2 bases, leaving 12 bases between the germline ends.

The rearrangement joins TRBV27 to TRBJ2-2, with no clear D. Per the germline V gene, CDR1 is MNHEY and CDR2 is SMNVEV (reference sequence). The length of the CDR3 is 12 residues. Deletions cut 6 bases from V and 4 bases from J, with 6 bases between. This chain's CDR3 is CASSHGTGELFF. The CDR3 DNA reads as TGTGCCAGCAGCCACGGCACCGGGGAGCTGTTTTTT.

The genes are TRBV28 and TRBJ1-5, with D unresolved. Germline CDR1 is MDHEN and CDR2 is SYDVKM. Deletions cut 5 bases from V and 7 bases from J, with 12 bases between. This CDR3 has 13 residues. This CDR3 is CASSNGIGQPQHF. CDR3 DNA: TGTGCCAGCAGTAATGGGATCGGCCAGCCCCAGCATTTT.

The chain links TRBV5-1 to TRBJ1-3; TRBD1 is a possible D gene (5 bases). With 4 bases removed from V and 6 bases from J, the gap between germline ends came to 17 bases. CDR1 is SGHRS and CDR2 is YFSETQ in the germline V gene. This CDR3 region has 15 residues. The CDR3 sequence is CASSPGTVDSNTIYF. The CDR3 nucleotides read TGCGCCAGCAGCCCCGGGACGGTCGATTCAAACACCATATATTTT.

The V gene is TRBV10-3, the J gene TRBJ2-7; D is uncertain. This CDR3 has 13 residues. The V gene lost 5 bases and the J gene lost 6 bases, with 14 bases spanning the gap. Germline CDR1 reads ENHRY; CDR2 reads SYGVKD. CDR3 DNA: TGTGCCATCAGTCCCCTGAACATAGCCGAGCAGTACTTC. Amino acid sequence: CAISPLNIAEQYF.

This chain joins TRBV7-3 and TRBJ2-3; 8 nucleotides agree with TRBD1. There are 15 residues in the CDR3. CDR1 is SGHTA, CDR2 FQGTGA, per germline. V gave up 3 bases and J gave up 2 bases; unmatched junction bases: 4. DNA for the CDR3: TGTGCCAGCAGCTTGTCGACAGGGGACACAGATACGCAGTATTTT. This sequence encodes CASSLSTGDTDTQYF.

The chain employs TRBV7-3 and TRBJ2-3, with unresolved D. The CDR3 contains 13 residues. Trimming shortened V by 8 bases and J by 4 bases, and 13 bases separated the two germline ends. Germline V CDR1 and CDR2: SGHTA, FQGTGA. The CDR3 spells CASGARTADTQYF. CDR3 bases: TGTGCCAGCGGAGCAAGAACGGCAGATACGCAGTATTTT.

The chain carries TRBV7-9 and TRBJ1-2; no clear D gene. Germline values: CDR1 SEHNR, CDR2 FQNEAQ (reference sequence). This CDR3 spans 12 amino acids. With 5 bases removed from V and 2 bases from J, the gap between germline ends came to 6 bases. Here the CDR3 DNA reads TGTGCCAGCAGCAAGGACAACTATGGCTACACCTTC. Amino acids: CASSKDNYGYTF.

This clone has just one count. The CDR3 nucleotides read TGTGCCAGCAGCGGACTCACACAGGGGATCGCTGAAGCTTTCTTT. Translation gives CASSGLTQGIAEAFF. The chain has TRBV5-4 and TRBJ1-1, with 7 bases matching TRBD1. The length of the CDR3 is 15 residues. Trimming cost V 4 bases and J 6 bases; bases outside gene matches: 12. CDR1 and CDR2 (germline): SGHNT, YYREEE (reference sequence).

CDR3 DNA sequence: TGTGCCAGCAGCGCCGAGGTCGGATCTGGGGCCAACGTCCTGACTTTC. It translates to CASSAEVGSGANVLTF. The chain is built from TRBV7-6 and TRBJ2-6; D not resolved. The V and J ends lost 5 bases and 1 base respectively, with 12 bases between them. From germline, CDR1 is SGHVS and CDR2 FNYEAQ. The CDR3 is 16 residues long.

The chain recombines TRBV18 with TRBJ2-2; D uncertain. CDR3 length: 15 residues. Per germline, CDR1 KGHSH and CDR2 LQKENI. The V and J ends lost 8 bases and 2 bases respectively, with 15 bases between them. Here the CDR3 DNA reads TGTGCCAGCCTTACTTTTGCAGAAAACACCGGGGAGCTGTTTTTT. This gives the protein CASLTFAENTGELFF.

The rearrangement uses TRBV5-1 and TRBJ2-3, with D perhaps TRBD2 (5 bases). The ends were cut back, 4 bases at V and 2 bases at J, with 26 bases in the middle. The germline V gene has CDR1 SGHRS and CDR2 YFSETQ. This CDR3 spans 19 amino acids. CDR3 DNA sequence: TGCGCCAGCAGCCGTCGAGGCAACGCGGGCCAGCTTAACACAGATACGCAGTATTTT. Translated, it gives CASSRRGNAGQLNTDTQYF.

V is TRBV6-1 and J is TRBJ1-3; D is possibly TRBD1 (6 bases). The CDR3 length is 17 residues. Trimming cost V 1 base and J 0 bases, with 13 bases left between them. Germline-derived CDR1 and CDR2 are MNHNS and SASEGT. In DNA form, the CDR3 reads TGTGCCAGCAGTGAAGGGGGGGCATCAAGCTCTGGAAACACCATATATTTT. This translates into CASSEGGASSSGNTIYF.

This clone was observed once. This rearrangement joins TRBV4-3 to TRBJ2-1; tentative D call: TRBD1 (6 bases). Germline V lookup: CDR1 LGHNA, CDR2 YSLEER. Trimming took off 5 bases at V and 4 bases at J, with 9 bases between the two ends. The CDR3 is made up of 13 amino acids. The CDR3 is CASSIGQYNEQFF. The DNA of the CDR3 is TGCGCCAGCAGCATAGGACAGTACAATGAGCAGTTCTTC.

This rearrangement joins TRBV28 to TRBJ2-1; TRBD2 matches at 7 bases. This CDR3 has 12 amino acids. Germline V CDR1 and CDR2: MDHEN, SYDVKM. Germline trimming cut 5 bases from V and 9 bases from J; bases unmatched to any gene: 4. The CDR3 spells CASSTSVFEQFF. The CDR3 DNA reads as TGTGCCAGCAGTACTAGCGTCTTTGAGCAGTTCTTC.

The chain couples TRBV19 to TRBJ1-2; no firm D call. Germline CDR1 is LNHDA and CDR2 is SQIVND (reference sequence). Between the trimmed V and J ends, which lost 7 bases and 2 bases, there was a span of 14 bases. This CDR3 spans 14 amino acids. CDR3 bases: TGTGCCAGTAACCCCCAGAGGCAGAACTATGGCTACACCTTC. Protein product: CASNPQRQNYGYTF.

The chain couples TRBV6-4 to TRBJ2-1; D gene unclear. V lost 7 bases, J lost 5 bases, and 18 bases lay in between. CDR3 size: 15 residues. Germline CDR1 and CDR2: MRHNA and SNTAGT. The DNA of the CDR3 is TGTGCCAGCACCCATCCATTTGTGGCTAACAATGAGCAGTTCTTC. Translation: CASTHPFVANNEQFF.

The chain is built from TRBV15 and TRBJ2-7; no reliable D call. The germline V gene encodes CDR1 LNHNV and CDR2 YYDKDF (reference sequence). The CDR3 runs to 15 residues. V was shortened by 1 base and J by 0 bases, with 10 bases between the two germline ends. DNA for the CDR3: TGTGCCACCAGCAGAGGGATGGGGAACTCCTACGAGCAGTACTTC. It specifies CATSRGMGNSYEQYF.

A word on this clone: The junction differs from germline at one of its ends, possibly a read error. The V and J genes are TRBV7-7 and TRBJ2-6, with TRBD1 matching over 8 bases. The CDR3 length is 17 residues. Germline V gives CDR1 SSHAT, CDR2 FNYEAQ (reference sequence). The CDR3, as DNA: TGTGCTAGCAGCTCTCGGACAGGGAGCGGGGGGGCCAACGTCCTGACTTTC. As protein: CASSSRTGSGGANVLTF.

The chain combines TRBV28 with TRBJ2-2, with D possibly being TRBD1 (6 bases). Trimming cost V 10 bases and J 2 bases, with 14 bases left between them. The CDR3 is 14 amino acids. Per the germline V gene, CDR1 is MDHEN and CDR2 is SYDVKM. The CDR3 DNA follows: TGTGCCAACCCGGACAGCAGAAACACCGGGGAGCTGTTTTTT. Translating it yields CANPDSRNTGELFF.